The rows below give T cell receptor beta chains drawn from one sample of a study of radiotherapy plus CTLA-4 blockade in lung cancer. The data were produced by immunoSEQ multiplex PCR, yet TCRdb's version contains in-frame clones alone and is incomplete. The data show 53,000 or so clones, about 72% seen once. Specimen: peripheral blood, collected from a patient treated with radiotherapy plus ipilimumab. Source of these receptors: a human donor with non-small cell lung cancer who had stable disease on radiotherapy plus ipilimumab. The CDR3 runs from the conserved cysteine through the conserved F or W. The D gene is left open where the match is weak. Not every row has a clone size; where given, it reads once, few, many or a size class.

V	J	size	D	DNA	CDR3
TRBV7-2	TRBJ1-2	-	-	TGTGCCAGCAGCTTAGGAGGGTTCGGCTACACCTTC	CASSLGGFGYTF
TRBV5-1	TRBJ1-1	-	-	TGCGCCAGCGCGGAGGGGGAGGGAACTACTGAAGCTTTCTTT	CASAEGEGTTEAFF
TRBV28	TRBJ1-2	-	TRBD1	TGTGCCAGCAGTTTATCCGACAGGGGTAACTATGGCTACACCTTC	CASSLSDRGNYGYTF
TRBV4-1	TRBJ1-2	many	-	TGCGCCAGCAGCCAAAGATTGAGCCCGCAGGTTCTGAGAGATGGCTACACCTTC	CASSQRLSPQVLRDGYTF
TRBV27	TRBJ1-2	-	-	TGTGCCAGCAGTCTAGACAGAAACTATGGCTACACCTTC	CASSLDRNYGYTF
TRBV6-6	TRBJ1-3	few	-	TGTGCCAGCAGTTACGTCTCGATCTCTGGAAACACCATATATTTT	CASSYVSISGNTIYF
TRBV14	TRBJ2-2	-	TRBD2	TGTGCCAGCAGAAGGACTAGCGGGGGTCAAAACACCGGGGAGCTGTTTTTT	CASRRTSGGQNTGELFF
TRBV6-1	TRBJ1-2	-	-	TGTGCCAGCAGTGAAGCCGCGGGAGCCTATGGCTACACCTTC	CASSEAAGAYGYTF
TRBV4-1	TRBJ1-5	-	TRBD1	TGCGCCAGCAGCCAGGGGACAGGGGCCGGCAATCAGCCCCAGCATTTT	CASSQGTGAGNQPQHF
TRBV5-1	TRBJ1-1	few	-	TGCGCCAGCAGCTTGGCCAGCATGAACACTGAAGCTTTCTTT	CASSLASMNTEAFF
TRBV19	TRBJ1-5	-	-	TGTGCCAGTAGTGCAATGGGGGGTAGCAATCAGCCCCAGCATTTT	CASSAMGGSNQPQHF
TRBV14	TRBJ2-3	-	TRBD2	TGTGCCAGCAGCCAGGTCGGGGGGGCCAGAAATACGCAGTATTTT	CASSQVGGARNTQYF
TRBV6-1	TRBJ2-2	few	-	TGTGCCAGCAAATCGGGGACGGCGACCGGGGAGCTGTTTTTT	CASKSGTATGELFF
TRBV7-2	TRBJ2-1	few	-	TGTGCCAGCAGCTTCCGGGACTCTAGACGAAGGTCCAATGAGCAGTTCTTC	CASSFRDSRRRSNEQFF
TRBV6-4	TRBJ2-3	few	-	TGTGCCAGCAGTGACTCGGGAGAAGATACGCAGTATTTT	CASSDSGEDTQYF
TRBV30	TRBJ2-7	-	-	TGTGCCTGGAGCGTGGCGGGTATTAGGTCCTACGAGCAGTACTTC	CAWSVAGIRSYEQYF
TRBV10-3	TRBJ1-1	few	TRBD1	TGTGCCATCAGCCCCCCCAAAGACAGGGGTGTTGAAGCTTTCTTT	CAISPPKDRGVEAFF
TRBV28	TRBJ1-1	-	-	TGTGCCAGCAGTTCACCCCGAACCGATACAGGAGGGACTGAAGCTTTCTTT	CASSSPRTDTGGTEAFF
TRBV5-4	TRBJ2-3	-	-	TGTGCCAGCAGCCGGGATGTAGAAGATACGCAGTATTTT	CASSRDVEDTQYF